Below are 19 T cell receptor beta chains sequenced from a single sample in a study of cytomegalovirus exposure and HLA in healthy donors. The PCR had 60 Vbeta and 13 Jbeta primers. The data were produced by immunoSEQ multiplex PCR, yet TCRdb's version contains in-frame clones alone and is incomplete. The table has 90,000 or so clones, about four fifths seen once. Material: PBMCs. Every receptor here comes from a man aged 30 to 39 in good health and CMV-seropositive.

The chain is built from TRBV19 and TRBJ2-1, with 8 bases fitting TRBD2. The trim removed 1 base at V and 15 bases at J, leaving 5 bases unmatched. The CDR3 sequence is 12 residues long. In germline, CDR1 is LNHDA, CDR2 SQIVND (reference sequence). CDR3 in DNA: TGTGCCAGTAGTATAGGGGGACTAGATCGGTTCTTC. Protein product: CASSIGGLDRFF. Using reference TRBV19 and TRBJ2-1 for the parts outside the CDR3, the full variable domain is DGGITQSPKYLFRKEGQNVTLSCEQNLNHDAMYWYRQDPGQGLRLIYYSQIVNDFQKGDIAEGYSVSREKKESFPLTVTSAQKNPTAFYLCASSIGGLDRFFGPGTRLTVL.

The rearrangement uses TRBV30 and TRBJ2-5; 13 bases align to TRBD2. The CDR3 totals 14 residues. Per germline, CDR1 GTSNPN and CDR2 SVGIG (reference sequence). V shed 8 bases and J 4 bases; nucleotides not matched to a gene: 7. This chain's CDR3 is CAGTGLAGAETQYF. In nucleotides, the CDR3 is TGTGCCGGCACTGGACTAGCGGGAGCAGAGACCCAGTACTTC.

In the case of this clone: Other DNA sequences in this specimen translate into the identical CDR3. For the CDR3, the DNA is TGTGCCAGCTCACCTGGGCAGGGCAATCAGCCCCAGCATTTT. This encodes CASSPGQGNQPQHF. The chain employs TRBV18 and TRBJ1-5; D not certain. V gave up 3 bases and J gave up 2 bases, with 8 bases separating them. The length of the CDR3 is 14 residues. Germline V gene lookup returns CDR1 KGHSH and CDR2 LQKENI.

The rearrangement joins TRBV18 to TRBJ2-3; 8 nucleotides align to TRBD2. The CDR3 is 18 residues long. CDR1 is KGHSH, CDR2 LQKENI, per germline. The junction had 12 bases not matched to a gene; V was cut back by 3 bases and J by 1 base. CDR3 DNA: TGTGCCAGCTCACCGTCGACTTTACTAGCGGCGGGCACAGATACGCAGTATTTT. Translated, it gives CASSPSTLLAAGTDTQYF.

This chain links TRBV5-4 with TRBJ2-1; 7 bases are a match to TRBD2. CDR3 size: 15 residues. In germline, CDR1 is SGHNT, CDR2 YYREEE (reference sequence). The V and J ends lost 4 bases and 3 bases, in that order; junction bases with no gene match: 7. CDR3 loop: CASSPQSGVYNEQFF. CDR3 DNA: TGTGCCAGCAGCCCCCAGAGCGGGGTCTACAATGAGCAGTTCTTC.

The chain couples TRBV7-9 to TRBJ2-1, with 10 bases lining up with TRBD1. Germline CDR1 is SEHNR and CDR2 is FQNEAQ (reference sequence). The CDR3 extends over 15 amino acids. V shed 1 base, J shed 5 bases, and the junction held 2 bases outside the gene matches. Here the CDR3 DNA reads TGTGCCAGCAGCTTAGGAGGACAGGGGGACAATGAGCAGTTCTTC. Encoded protein: CASSLGGQGDNEQFF.

V gene TRBV28 combines with J gene TRBJ2-5; 10 nucleotides match TRBD2. Germline CDR1 reads MDHEN; CDR2 reads SYDVKM. Trimming removed 4 bases from V and 1 base from J; junction bases left unmatched: 18. The CDR3 is 20 amino acids. The CDR3 DNA follows: TGTGCCAGCAGTTGGGTCGTTAGGCTAGCGGGAGAACGGGCCCAAGAGACCCAGTACTTC. It specifies CASSWVVRLAGERAQETQYF.

This sequence joins TRBV19 and TRBJ1-6, with TRBD1 matching over 7 bases. With 7 bases clipped from V and 6 bases from J, the junction kept 3 bases outside the gene matches. The germline gives CDR1 LNHDA, CDR2 SQIVND (reference sequence). The CDR3 spans 13 residues. CDR3 residues: CASTEGANSPLHF. The CDR3 bases are TGTGCCAGTACTGAGGGGGCTAATTCACCCCTCCACTTT. Using reference TRBV19 and TRBJ1-6 for the parts outside the CDR3, the full variable domain is DGGITQSPKYLFRKEGQNVTLSCEQNLNHDAMYWYRQDPGQGLRLIYYSQIVNDFQKGDIAEGYSVSREKKESFPLTVTSAQKNPTAFYLCASTEGANSPLHFGNGTRLTVT.

This clone was observed once. This chain joins TRBV1 and TRBJ2-1; TRBD2, as called in the table, went unchecked against the DNA. TRBV1 represents a pseudogene. The CDR3 totals 17 residues. The CDR3 DNA sequence: TGCACCACCTGGACTAGCGGGAGAAGAGGCTCCTACAATGAGCAGTTCTTC. This encodes CTTWTSGRRGSYNEQFF.

In its sample, this clone was seen once. This chain connects TRBV11-2 to TRBJ2-7; perhaps TRBD2 as D (6 bases). The CDR3 totals 15 residues. Germline V gene data show CDR1 as SGHAT and CDR2 as FQNNGV. Trimming pared 3 bases from V and 3 bases from J, leaving 15 bases between. The CDR3 here is CASSFPGDFFYEQYF. The CDR3 DNA reads as TGTGCCAGCAGCTTCCCGGGGGACTTCTTCTACGAGCAGTACTTC.

This chain links TRBV18 with TRBJ2-1; 9 bases fit TRBD1. Germline V gene lookup returns CDR1 KGHSH and CDR2 LQKENI. The CDR3 has 17 amino acids. J lost 7 bases, V lost 0 bases, and 10 bases had no gene match. The CDR3 nucleotides read TGTGCCAGCTCACCACCAAACGGTGGACAGGGGTTGAATGAGCAGTTCTTC. This gives the protein CASSPPNGGQGLNEQFF.

The chain recombines TRBV7-9 with TRBJ1-1; D ambiguous. CDR3 length equals 14 residues. Germline CDR1 and CDR2: SEHNR and FQNEAQ (reference sequence). V gave up 1 base and J gave up 6 bases, with 12 bases separating them. CDR3 region: CASSLGVPGAEAFF. The CDR3 DNA is TGTGCCAGCAGCTTAGGGGTGCCCGGGGCTGAAGCTTTCTTT.

This sequence joins TRBV7-9 and TRBJ2-7; 10 bases are a match to TRBD1. V lost 3 bases, J lost 4 bases, and 15 bases stayed unmatched. The CDR3 has 18 residues. The germline V gene has CDR1 SEHNR and CDR2 FQNEAQ (reference sequence). CDR3 in DNA: TGTGCCAGCAGCTTCACTTCCATCGCGACAGGGGGCTTGTACGAGCAGTACTTC. Its translation: CASSFTSIATGGLYEQYF.

This chain links TRBV27 with TRBJ1-1; D perhaps matches TRBD1 (6 bases). V was trimmed by 4 bases and J by 7 bases, leaving 13 bases between them. The CDR3 runs to 13 residues. In germline, CDR1 is MNHEY, CDR2 SMNVEV (reference sequence). CDR3 nucleotide sequence: TGTGCCAGCAGTTGGACAGTGCGGAATGAAGCTTTCTTT. Its protein is CASSWTVRNEAFF.

The chain recombines TRBV20-1 with TRBJ2-1; D not certain. Trimming took off 7 bases at V and 4 bases at J, with 5 bases between the two ends. Germline CDR1 and CDR2: DFQATT and SNEGSKA (reference sequence). This CDR3 has 10 amino acids. CDR3 protein: CSVLYNEQFF. The CDR3 region has the DNA TGCAGTGTTCTGTACAATGAGCAGTTCTTC.

The chain links TRBV6-5 to TRBJ1-5; no clear D. This CDR3 has 15 amino acids. Germline values: CDR1 MNHEY, CDR2 SVGAGI. Trimming took off 0 bases at V and 6 bases at J, with 12 bases between the two ends. This chain's CDR3 is CASSYSGERSQPQHF. CDR3 DNA: TGTGCCAGCAGTTACTCTGGGGAGCGCAGTCAGCCCCAGCATTTT.

This clone showed up just a few times. The chain carries TRBV6-4 and TRBJ2-3; 13 bases map to TRBD2. There are 15 residues in the CDR3. V trimming: 4 bases; J trimming: 4 bases; junction bases outside the gene matches: 2. Germline V gene sequence: CDR1 MRHNA, CDR2 SNTAGT. The CDR3 DNA reads TGTGCCAGCAGTGCACTAGCGGGAGGGCCAGATACGCAGTATTTT. It codes for CASSALAGGPDTQYF.

The chain carries TRBV27 and TRBJ2-7; D is unclear. CDR3 length equals 11 residues. V lost 4 bases, J lost 5 bases, and 6 bases lay in between. Germline V gives CDR1 MNHEY, CDR2 SMNVEV (reference sequence). CDR3: CASSSNNEQYF. CDR3 DNA: TGTGCCAGCAGTTCCAACAACGAGCAGTACTTC.

The V call is TRBV5-4, the J call TRBJ2-1; D call uncertain. The CDR3 length is 12 residues. Trimming took 3 bases from V and 5 from J, leaving 6 bases between them. Germline-derived CDR1 and CDR2 are SGHNT and YYREEE (reference sequence). The CDR3 spells CASSYFHNEQFF. CDR3 bases: TGTGCCAGCAGCTACTTTCACAATGAGCAGTTCTTC.